The entry that follows covers one TCR beta chain sequence. The antigen remains undetermined. The sample is drawn from a study of brain T cells in children with intractable seizures. Findings and caveats of the study: Patients' HCMV serostatus was unknown; virus specificity rests on CDR3 similarity alone.

Time point indicated: blood from clinic visit 5 months post-surgery; TSC patient then seizure free. Sequencing was limited to surgery cases with top T cell transcript signatures in brain tissue. Before surgery, patients took at least one anti-epileptic drug. The CDR3 has 18 residues. The V end was cut by 4 bases, the J end by 6 bases, with 27 bases between. Germline V gene sequence: CDR1 SGHDN, CDR2 FVKESK. TCRdb keeps only in-frame clones here, not all; method: immunoSEQ multiplex PCR. Of about 340,000 clones in the sample, about 93% were seen once. This chain links TRBV14 with TRBJ1-1; no firm D call. The specimen was peripheral blood, collected 4 to 5 months after surgery. This TCR derives from a boy less than two years old with tuberous sclerosis and intractable seizures. The CDR3 sequence is CASSLTYYGALSPPEAFF. The CDR3 DNA is TGTGCCAGCAGCCTCACATACTACGGCGCCCTTTCCCCACCTGAAGCTTTCTTT.